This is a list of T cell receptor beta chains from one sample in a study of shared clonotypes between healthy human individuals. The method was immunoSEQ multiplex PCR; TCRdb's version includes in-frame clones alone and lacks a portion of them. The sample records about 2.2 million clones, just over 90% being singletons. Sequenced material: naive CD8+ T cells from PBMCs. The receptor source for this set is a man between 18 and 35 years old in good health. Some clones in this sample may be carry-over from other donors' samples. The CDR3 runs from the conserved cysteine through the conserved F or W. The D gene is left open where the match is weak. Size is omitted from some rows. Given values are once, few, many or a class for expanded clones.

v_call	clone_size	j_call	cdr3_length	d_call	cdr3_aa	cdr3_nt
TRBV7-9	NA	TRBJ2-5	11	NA	CASSSAGPDNF	TGTGCCAGCAGCTCCGCAGGTCCCGACAACTTC
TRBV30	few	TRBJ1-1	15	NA	CAWSSSNPWHTEAFF	TGTGCCTGGAGTTCCTCCAACCCGTGGCACACTGAAGCTTTCTTT
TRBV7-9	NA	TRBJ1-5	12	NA	CASSQGGKPQHF	TGTGCCAGCAGCCAGGGTGGGAAGCCCCAGCATTTT
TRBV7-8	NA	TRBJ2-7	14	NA	CASSFGTGKYEQYF	TGTGCCAGCAGCTTTGGAACAGGGAAGTACGAGCAGTACTTC
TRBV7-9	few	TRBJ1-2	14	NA	CASSLGGTADGYTF	TGTGCCAGCAGCTTAGGAGGCACCGCTGATGGCTACACCTTC
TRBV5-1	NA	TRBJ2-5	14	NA	CASSLELGSREQYF	TGCGCCAGCAGCTTGGAATTGGGGTCTAGGGAGCAGTACTTC
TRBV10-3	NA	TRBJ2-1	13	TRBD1	CAISRGQVDEQFF	TGTGCCATCAGCAGGGGACAGGTAGATGAGCAGTTCTTC
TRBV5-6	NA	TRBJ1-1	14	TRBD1	CASSPGQSNTEAFF	TGTGCCAGCAGCCCGGGACAGTCGAACACTGAAGCTTTCTTT
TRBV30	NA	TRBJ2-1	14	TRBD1	CAWSRDRTYNEQFF	TGTGCCTGGAGTCGGGACAGGACGTACAATGAGCAGTTCTTC
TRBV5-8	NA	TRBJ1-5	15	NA	CASSLEQALGGPQHF	TGTGCCAGCAGCTTAGAACAGGCCCTAGGGGGGCCCCAGCATTTT
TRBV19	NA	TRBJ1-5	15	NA	CASSTNTDSNQPQHF	TGTGCCAGTAGTACCAACACAGATAGCAATCAGCCCCAGCATTTT